A selection of T cell receptor beta chains follows, all from one sample in a study of Ad26.COV2.S vaccination and SARS-CoV-2 variants. Measured with immunoSEQ multiplex PCR; TCRdb has only the in-frame clones, and not every one. Of some 480,000 clones detected, approximately 88% appear once; the ten largest clones hold roughly 13%. Material: peripheral blood, obtained in a trial of Ad26.COV2.S vaccine versus placebo. All receptors derive from a person between 18 and 65 years old who received the Ad26.COV2.S COVID-19 vaccine or a placebo. Each CDR3 is given without its conserved first and last residue. D genes are given only for firm matches. A clone size is listed for some rows: how often the clone was seen (once, few, many), or a class if it is expanded.

D gene: TRBD2; V gene: TRBV7-8; clone size: NA; J gene: TRBJ2-7; CDR3 protein: ASSPKPTTGGPPYEQY
D gene: TRBD2; V gene: TRBV19; clone size: once; J gene: TRBJ2-2; CDR3 protein: ASMASGPFGELF
D gene: NA; V gene: TRBV2; clone size: NA; J gene: TRBJ1-2; CDR3 protein: ASSEQAFNYGYT
D gene: TRBD1; V gene: TRBV7-2; clone size: NA; J gene: TRBJ2-7; CDR3 protein: ASSLEGTGLYEQY
D gene: NA; V gene: TRBV7-2; clone size: NA; J gene: TRBJ1-2; CDR3 protein: ASSPVPLEGYT
D gene: NA; V gene: TRBV27; clone size: NA; J gene: TRBJ2-1; CDR3 protein: ASALDRPSYNEQF
D gene: NA; V gene: TRBV11-3; clone size: NA; J gene: TRBJ2-7; CDR3 protein: ASSFRSGQTYEQY
D gene: NA; V gene: TRBV3-1/TRBV3-2; clone size: NA; J gene: TRBJ1-4; CDR3 protein: ASSLRATNEKLF
D gene: NA; V gene: TRBV19; clone size: NA; J gene: TRBJ2-5; CDR3 protein: ASSSRGREETQY
D gene: NA; V gene: TRBV28; clone size: NA; J gene: TRBJ2-2; CDR3 protein: ASSLDSITGELF
D gene: NA; V gene: TRBV9; clone size: NA; J gene: TRBJ1-4; CDR3 protein: ASSDQPTNEKLF
D gene: NA; V gene: TRBV18; clone size: NA; J gene: TRBJ2-3; CDR3 protein: ASSLKSGSTDTQY
D gene: TRBD2; V gene: TRBV9; clone size: NA; J gene: TRBJ2-1; CDR3 protein: ASTGTSGMSNNEQF
D gene: NA; V gene: TRBV5-6; clone size: NA; J gene: TRBJ1-2; CDR3 protein: ASSDSNQIGGT
D gene: TRBD2; V gene: TRBV6-5; clone size: NA; J gene: TRBJ2-5; CDR3 protein: ASNRAGGGAVTQY
D gene: TRBD2; V gene: TRBV5-1; clone size: NA; J gene: TRBJ2-1; CDR3 protein: ASSLQGLAGGNEQF
D gene: TRBD2; V gene: TRBV4-3; clone size: NA; J gene: TRBJ2-1; CDR3 protein: ASSQDAGGSAQQF
D gene: NA; V gene: TRBV11-3; clone size: NA; J gene: TRBJ2-1; CDR3 protein: ASSFGQPPEQF